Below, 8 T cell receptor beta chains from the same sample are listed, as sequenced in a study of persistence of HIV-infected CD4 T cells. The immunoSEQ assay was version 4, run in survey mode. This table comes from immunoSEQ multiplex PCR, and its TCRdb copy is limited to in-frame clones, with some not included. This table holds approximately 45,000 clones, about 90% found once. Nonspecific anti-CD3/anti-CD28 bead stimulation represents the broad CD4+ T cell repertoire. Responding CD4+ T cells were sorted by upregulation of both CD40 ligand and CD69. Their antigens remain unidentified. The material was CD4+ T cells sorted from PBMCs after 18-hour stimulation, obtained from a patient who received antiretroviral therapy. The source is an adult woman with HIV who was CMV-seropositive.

Here the CDR3 reads CASSLGGSSYEQYF. The CDR3, as DNA: TGTGCCAGCAGCTTGGGGGGGAGCTCCTACGAGCAGTACTTC. This sequence joins TRBV5-5 and TRBJ2-7; D may be TRBD1 or TRBD2 (5 bases each). Germline CDR1 reads SGHKS; CDR2 reads YYEKEE (reference sequence). This CDR3 has 14 amino acids. Trimming took off 0 bases at V and 0 bases at J, with 7 bases between the two ends. The whole variable domain, filled in from reference TRBV5-5 and TRBJ2-7, reads DAGVTQSPTHLIKTRGQQVTLRCSPISGHKSVSWYQQVLGQGPQFIFQYYEKEERGRGNFPDRFSARQFPNYSSELNVNALLLGDSALYLCASSLGGSSYEQYFGPGTRLTVT.

The CDR3 here is CASTSGQSLGVGELFF. For the CDR3, the DNA is TGCGCCAGCACCTCGGGACAAAGTCTAGGTGTCGGGGAGCTGTTTTTT. The V gene is TRBV10-1, the J gene TRBJ2-2, with D possibly being TRBD1 (6 bases). V lost 7 bases to trimming and J lost 7 bases, with 22 bases between them. Germline-derived CDR1 and CDR2 are WNHNN and SYGVQD (reference sequence). The CDR3 is 16 residues long.

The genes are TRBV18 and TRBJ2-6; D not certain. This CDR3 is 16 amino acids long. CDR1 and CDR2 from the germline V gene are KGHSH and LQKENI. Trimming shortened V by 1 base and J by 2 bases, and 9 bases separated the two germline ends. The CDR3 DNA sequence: TGTGCCAGCTCACCACAAAGGGTGGCTGGGGCCAACGTCCTGACTTTC. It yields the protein CASSPQRVAGANVLTF.

CDR3 nucleotides: TGTGCCAGCACGGAAGGGGGCAGGGATTCACCCCTCCACTTT. This codes for CASTEGGRDSPLHF. The chain has TRBV6-5 and TRBJ1-6; TRBD1 aligns across 7 bases. The CDR3 has 14 residues. The germline gives CDR1 MNHEY, CDR2 SVGAGI. J gave up 8 bases and V 7 bases, and 8 bases lay outside the gene matches.

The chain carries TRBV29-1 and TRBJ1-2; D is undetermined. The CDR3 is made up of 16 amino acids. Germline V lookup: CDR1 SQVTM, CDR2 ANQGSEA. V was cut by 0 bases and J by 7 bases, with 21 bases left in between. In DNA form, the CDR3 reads TGCAGCGTTGAAGAACGGAGCGCAGGAGCGTCGGGTGGCTACACCTTC. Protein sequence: CSVEERSAGASGGYTF.

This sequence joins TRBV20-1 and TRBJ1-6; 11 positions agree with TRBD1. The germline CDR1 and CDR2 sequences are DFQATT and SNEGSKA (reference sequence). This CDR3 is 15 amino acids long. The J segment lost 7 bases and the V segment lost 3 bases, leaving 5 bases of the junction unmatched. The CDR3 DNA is TGCAGTGCTAGTCCCGGGACAGGGGGAAATTCACCCCTCCACTTT. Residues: CSASPGTGGNSPLHF.

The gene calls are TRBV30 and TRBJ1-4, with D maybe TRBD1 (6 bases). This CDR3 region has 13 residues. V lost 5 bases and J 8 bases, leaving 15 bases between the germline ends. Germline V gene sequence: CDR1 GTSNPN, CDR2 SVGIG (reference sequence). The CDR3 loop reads CAWAKGVGEKLFF. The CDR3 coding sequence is TGTGCCTGGGCCAAGGGGGTAGGCGAAAAACTGTTTTTT.

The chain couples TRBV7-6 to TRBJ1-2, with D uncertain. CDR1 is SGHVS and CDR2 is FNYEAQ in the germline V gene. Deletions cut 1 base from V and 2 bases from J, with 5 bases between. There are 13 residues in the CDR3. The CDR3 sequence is CASSLEQNYGYTF. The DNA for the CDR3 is TGTGCCAGCAGCTTAGAACAGAACTATGGCTACACCTTC.